These T cell receptor beta chains were read from a single sample in a study of cytomegalovirus exposure and HLA in healthy donors. Measured with immunoSEQ multiplex PCR; TCRdb has only the in-frame clones, and not every one. The sample shows around 170,000 clones, roughly 80% of them seen only once. The sample was PBMCs. The receptors were gathered from a man aged 50-59 years in good health and CMV-seronegative. Both conserved end residues are part of each CDR3. A D gene is named only where the DNA matches it firmly. Size values are once, few and many counts, or a class for expanded clones, and some rows have none.

D gene,V gene,clone size,J gene,CDR3 DNA,CDR3 protein
TRBD2,TRBV10-3,few,TRBJ2-1,TGTGCCATCAGGGGGACTAGCGGGGGGGGAGATGAGCAGTTCTTC,CAIRGTSGGGDEQFF
.,TRBV6-6,once,TRBJ1-3,TGTGCCAGCAGCTTCGCCGGCTCTGGAAACACCATATATTTT,CASSFAGSGNTIYF
.,TRBV7-2,.,TRBJ1-5,TGTGCCAGCAGCTTACAGGGTTCAAATCAGCCCCAGCATTTT,CASSLQGSNQPQHF
TRBD1,TRBV16,.,TRBJ1-2,TGTGCCAGCAGCCCTGGGACAGGTCACGGCTACACCTTC,CASSPGTGHGYTF
TRBD1,TRBV2,.,TRBJ1-1,TGTGCCAGCAGCGGCTCGGGACAGTTGAACACTGAAGCTTTCTTT,CASSGSGQLNTEAFF
.,TRBV7-2,.,TRBJ2-1,TGTGCCAGCAGCCCACCCGGGGGCTACAATGAGCAGTTCTTC,CASSPPGGYNEQFF
.,TRBV5-5,.,TRBJ2-7,TGTGCCAGCAGCTTCGGGAGCTCCTACGAGCAGTACTTC,CASSFGSSYEQYF
.,TRBV15,.,TRBJ1-3,TGTGCCACCAGCAGAGGGGCGTCAGGAAACACCATATATTTT,CATSRGASGNTIYF
.,TRBV5-5,once,TRBJ2-7,TGTGCCAGCAGCGGGGGGACAGCCGCGTACTTC,CASSGGTAAYF
.,TRBV19,.,TRBJ1-1,TGTGCCAGTAGTATATTAGGAGGGGCCAAGGGCACTGAAGCTTTCTTT,CASSILGGAKGTEAFF
.,TRBV27,.,TRBJ1-5,TGTGCCAGCAGTTTCCGGCGGGGATTGCCCCAGCATTTT,CASSFRRGLPQHF
TRBD2,TRBV2,.,TRBJ2-7,TGTGCCAGCAGTCTACTAGCGGGGGGCAACGAGCAGTACTTC,CASSLLAGGNEQYF
TRBD1,TRBV7-2,.,TRBJ1-1,TGTGCCAGCAGCTACAACCCCGGGACAGTTGAAGCTTTCTTT,CASSYNPGTVEAFF
.,TRBV5-1,.,TRBJ2-2,TGCGCCAGCAGCTTGGAAAGACGACAGCCCGGGGAGCTGTTTTTT,CASSLERRQPGELFF
TRBD2,TRBV9,.,TRBJ2-5,TGTGCCAGCAGCGCTCTAGCGGGGGGGCAGAAGACCCAGTACTTC,CASSALAGGQKTQYF
.,TRBV27,once,TRBJ2-6,TGTGCCAGCAAACCGGACTGTTACTTCTCTGGGGCCAACGTCCTGACTTTC,CASKPDCYFSGANVLTF
TRBD1,TRBV6-5,.,TRBJ1-2,TGTGCCAGCAGCCCAGGGGGACAGGGGAGCTATGGCTACACCTTC,CASSPGGQGSYGYTF
.,TRBV25-1,.,TRBJ1-2,TGTGCCAGCAGTGAAGGGGCGGCTAATGGCTACACCTTC,CASSEGAANGYTF
.,TRBV9,.,TRBJ1-1,TGTGCCAGCAGCGTAGGGGTTGCGGACACTGAAGCTTTCTTT,CASSVGVADTEAFF
TRBD2,TRBV18,once,TRBJ2-3,TGTGCCAGCTCACCTAGTTCGGGGGGGCGAAACACAGATACGCAGTATTTT,CASSPSSGGRNTDTQYF
.,TRBV30,.,TRBJ2-2,TGTGCCTGGTCTCAGGTCCTCACCGGGGAGCTGTTTTTT,CAWSQVLTGELFF
TRBD2,TRBV9,.,TRBJ2-7,TGTGCCAGCAGCCCCGAAGGGACTAGCGGGGGGCATTCCTCCTACGAGCAGTACTTC,CASSPEGTSGGHSSYEQYF
TRBD1,TRBV7-2,.,TRBJ1-3,TGTGCCAGCAGCCAGGGGACAGGGGGCCGGGACACCATATATTTT,CASSQGTGGRDTIYF
TRBD1,TRBV18,.,TRBJ1-1,TGTGCCAGCTCCCCACGACAGGGCCACACTGAAGCTTTCTTT,CASSPRQGHTEAFF
.,TRBV7-9,.,TRBJ2-3,TGTGCCGCTAGGAGGGGGCGTACAGATACGCAGTATTTT,CAARRGRTDTQYF
TRBD2,TRBV9,.,TRBJ2-3,TGTGCCAGCAGTACTCACGGGACTATCACAGATACGCAGTATTTT,CASSTHGTITDTQYF
.,TRBV7-2,.,TRBJ2-3,TGTGCCAGCAGCCCCCTAAGTGGGCAGGGGCTAGTTGGGAGAGATACGCAGTATTTT,CASSPLSGQGLVGRDTQYF
.,TRBV7-6,.,TRBJ2-1,TGTGCCAGCACCTCGTTGGTACAGGGAGAGGATGAGCAGTTCTTC,CASTSLVQGEDEQFF
TRBD1,TRBV28,.,TRBJ2-1,TGTGCCAGCAGTTGGGACAGTGCAAGGCTCAATGAGCAGTTCTTC,CASSWDSARLNEQFF
TRBD1,TRBV19,.,TRBJ1-5,TGTGCCAGTAGTAGAGACGGGACAGGGACCTATAGCAATCAGCCCCAGCATTTT,CASSRDGTGTYSNQPQHF
TRBD2,TRBV6-4,.,TRBJ2-1,TGTGCCAGCAGTGACTCGGCGGGACTAGGTTCATATGAGCAGTTCTTC,CASSDSAGLGSYEQFF
.,TRBV18,.,TRBJ1-5,TGTGCCAGCTCATATCCAGGGTATAGCAATCAGCCCCAGCATTTT,CASSYPGYSNQPQHF
.,TRBV9,.,TRBJ2-3,TGTGCCAGCAGCGTCGAGGATACTAGCACAGATACGCAGTATTTT,CASSVEDTSTDTQYF
.,TRBV27,.,TRBJ2-7,TGTGCCAGCAGTCCCTCTTCCATGGTGAGGGACTACGAGCAGTACTTC,CASSPSSMVRDYEQYF
.,TRBV2,.,TRBJ2-1,TGTGCCAGCACACCCCCGGGATTAAGCAATGAGCAGTTCTTC,CASTPPGLSNEQFF
.,TRBV6-5,.,TRBJ2-1,TGTGCCAGCAGCCGAGGTGGGAGCTCCTACAATGAGCAGTTCTTC,CASSRGGSSYNEQFF
TRBD2,TRBV15,.,TRBJ2-1,TGTGCCACCAGTCCGGGACTAGCTCCCAATGAGCAGTTCTTC,CATSPGLAPNEQFF
.,TRBV12-5,.,TRBJ1-3,TGTGCTAGTGGGCCGACAAGAAGCTCTGGAAACACCATATATTTT,CASGPTRSSGNTIYF
TRBD2,TRBV7-9,.,TRBJ2-2,TGTGCCAGCAGCCGGAGGACTAGCGGGGGGAACACCGGGGAGCTGTTTTTT,CASSRRTSGGNTGELFF
.,TRBV6-5,.,TRBJ1-1,TGTGCCAGCAGGAGACAGTCCACTGAAGCTTTCTTT,CASRRQSTEAFF
.,TRBV11-2,.,TRBJ1-2,TGTGCCAGCAGCCACGGGATCAACTATGGCTACACCTTC,CASSHGINYGYTF
TRBD2,TRBV7-2,.,TRBJ2-5,TGTGCCAGCACCCCCGGGGGGGGAAAAGAGACCCAGTACTTC,CASTPGGGKETQYF
TRBD1,TRBV25-1,.,TRBJ1-6,TGTGCCAGCAGTGAACATGGGACAGGGTACTCACCCCTCCACTTT,CASSEHGTGYSPLHF